These T cell receptor beta chains were read from a single sample in a study of blood T cell repertoires in COVID-19. Clones were read by immunoSEQ multiplex PCR, and TCRdb kept only the in-frame ones, dropping some. Found here are about 260,000 clones, about 89% of them singletons; the top ten hold about 2.5%. The sequenced sample was peripheral blood. The receptors come from a woman in her forties or fifties with acute or convalescent COVID-19. Both conserved end residues are part of each CDR3. The order of the fields is CDR3 DNA, CDR3 protein, J gene, clone size, V gene, D gene. The D gene is left open where the match is weak. Expanded clones get a size class; other rows say once, few or many, or leave the size out.

CDR3 DNA: TGTGCCTGGAAAGTGGCTAGCGGAGAGACCCAGTACTTC
CDR3 protein: CAWKVASGETQYF
J gene: TRBJ2-5
clone size: NA
V gene: TRBV30
D gene: TRBD2

CDR3 DNA: TGCGCCAGCATAGCGGGAGGCTCAACAGATACGCAGTATTTT
CDR3 protein: CASIAGGSTDTQYF
J gene: TRBJ2-3
clone size: NA
V gene: TRBV5-1
D gene: TRBD2

CDR3 DNA: TGTGCCAGCAGTTCCGCGGGACAGGGAAGGGTTGGCTACACCTTC
CDR3 protein: CASSSAGQGRVGYTF
J gene: TRBJ1-2
clone size: NA
V gene: TRBV27
D gene: TRBD1

CDR3 DNA: TGTGCCAGCAGTGAAGGTTTGAGATCTGGAAACACCATATATTTT
CDR3 protein: CASSEGLRSGNTIYF
J gene: TRBJ1-3
clone size: NA
V gene: TRBV6-1
D gene: NA

CDR3 DNA: TGTGCCAGCAGCGTAGCTAGCGGGAGTGGAGATACGCAGTATTTT
CDR3 protein: CASSVASGSGDTQYF
J gene: TRBJ2-3
clone size: NA
V gene: TRBV9
D gene: TRBD2

CDR3 DNA: TGTGCCAGCAGCTTGGCAGGGACAGCAAAATTCACCCTCCACTTT
CDR3 protein: CASSLAGTAKFTLHF
J gene: TRBJ1-6
clone size: NA
V gene: TRBV5-4
D gene: TRBD1

CDR3 DNA: TGTGCCAGCCGACCAAGGGGGCGGGGTAATGAAAAACTGTTTTTT
CDR3 protein: CASRPRGRGNEKLFF
J gene: TRBJ1-4
clone size: NA
V gene: TRBV3-1/TRBV3-2
D gene: TRBD1

CDR3 DNA: TGTGCCAGTAGTACTGGGGAGGATACGAAAGCTTTCTTT
CDR3 protein: CASSTGEDTKAFF
J gene: TRBJ1-1
clone size: once
V gene: TRBV19
D gene: NA

CDR3 DNA: TGTGCCAGCAGCTCACCCGGTCAGGGCGGGGAGCTGTTTTTT
CDR3 protein: CASSSPGQGGELFF
J gene: TRBJ2-2
clone size: NA
V gene: TRBV11-3
D gene: NA

CDR3 DNA: TGTGCCAGCAAGTCCCAGGGGTCGAACACTGAAGCTTTCTTT
CDR3 protein: CASKSQGSNTEAFF
J gene: TRBJ1-1
clone size: NA
V gene: TRBV6-5
D gene: NA

CDR3 DNA: TGCAGCGGCTACAGGGAAAACAATGAGCAGTTCTTC
CDR3 protein: CSGYRENNEQFF
J gene: TRBJ2-1
clone size: NA
V gene: TRBV29-1
D gene: NA

CDR3 DNA: TGTGCCAGCAGCGCCCTCGCGGCGTTGGAAAGTCAAGCTTTCTTT
CDR3 protein: CASSALAALESQAFF
J gene: TRBJ1-1
clone size: NA
V gene: TRBV9
D gene: NA

CDR3 DNA: TGTGCCAGCAGTGAATCTAGCGGGAGGACCTACGAGCAGTACTTC
CDR3 protein: CASSESSGRTYEQYF
J gene: TRBJ2-7
clone size: NA
V gene: TRBV2
D gene: TRBD2

CDR3 DNA: TGTGCCACCAGTGATCAGGGCTGGGCAGATACGCAGTATTTT
CDR3 protein: CATSDQGWADTQYF
J gene: TRBJ2-3
clone size: NA
V gene: TRBV24-1
D gene: NA

CDR3 DNA: TGTGCCACCAGTGAGCCCGGGACTCGCTCCTACAATGAGCAGTTCTTC
CDR3 protein: CATSEPGTRSYNEQFF
J gene: TRBJ2-1
clone size: NA
V gene: TRBV24-1
D gene: NA

CDR3 DNA: TGTGCCAGCAGCCGGGACAACTACGAGCAGTACTTC
CDR3 protein: CASSRDNYEQYF
J gene: TRBJ2-7
clone size: NA
V gene: TRBV6-5
D gene: NA

CDR3 DNA: TGTGCCAGCAGTTGGACTAGAAATGGGGCGGAGCAGTTCTTC
CDR3 protein: CASSWTRNGAEQFF
J gene: TRBJ2-1
clone size: NA
V gene: TRBV27
D gene: TRBD2

CDR3 DNA: TGTGCCAGCAGCCTTCGACTAGCGGGAGTCATGGATACGCAGTATTTT
CDR3 protein: CASSLRLAGVMDTQYF
J gene: TRBJ2-3
clone size: NA
V gene: TRBV9
D gene: TRBD2

CDR3 DNA: TGTGCCAGCAGTTCTGGGACAGGGGTCCGACCCCAGCATTTT
CDR3 protein: CASSSGTGVRPQHF
J gene: TRBJ1-5
clone size: NA
V gene: TRBV6-2/TRBV6-3
D gene: TRBD1

CDR3 DNA: TGTGCCAGCAGCTTATCCAGCGGGAGTGAAGAGACCCAGTACTTC
CDR3 protein: CASSLSSGSEETQYF
J gene: TRBJ2-5
clone size: NA
V gene: TRBV7-2
D gene: TRBD2

CDR3 DNA: TGTGCCAGCAGCTTAGAAGGGGATTCACCCCTCCACTTT
CDR3 protein: CASSLEGDSPLHF
J gene: TRBJ1-6
clone size: NA
V gene: TRBV7-3
D gene: NA

CDR3 DNA: TGTGCCAGCAGCCTAGCGGGAGGGGGGGGCAATGAGCAGTTCTTC
CDR3 protein: CASSLAGGGGNEQFF
J gene: TRBJ2-1
clone size: once
V gene: TRBV5-4
D gene: TRBD2

CDR3 DNA: TGTGCCAGTAGTAGGACCGACAGGGGTGGCAATCAGCCCCAGCATTTT
CDR3 protein: CASSRTDRGGNQPQHF
J gene: TRBJ1-5
clone size: NA
V gene: TRBV19
D gene: TRBD1

CDR3 DNA: TGTGCCAGTAGTAAGGACAGCCACGAGCAGTACTTC
CDR3 protein: CASSKDSHEQYF
J gene: TRBJ2-7
clone size: NA
V gene: TRBV19
D gene: NA

CDR3 DNA: TGTGCCAGCAGAGAAGACACCCGACCCTACGAGCAGTACTTC
CDR3 protein: CASREDTRPYEQYF
J gene: TRBJ2-7
clone size: once
V gene: TRBV28
D gene: NA

CDR3 DNA: TGTGCCAGCAGTGAAGTTGGGACAGCGAACACCGGGGAGCTGTTTTTT
CDR3 protein: CASSEVGTANTGELFF
J gene: TRBJ2-2
clone size: NA
V gene: TRBV2
D gene: TRBD1

CDR3 DNA: TGTGCCAGCAGTTTACGCGAATACAGGGGAATGAACACTGAAGCTTTCTTT
CDR3 protein: CASSLREYRGMNTEAFF
J gene: TRBJ1-1
clone size: NA
V gene: TRBV27
D gene: TRBD1

CDR3 DNA: TGTGCCAGCAGGCCTTTCGACAGGGGCGGGGAAAAACTGTTTTTT
CDR3 protein: CASRPFDRGGEKLFF
J gene: TRBJ1-4
clone size: NA
V gene: TRBV6-6
D gene: TRBD1

CDR3 DNA: TGTGCCATCCCTCAGACAGGCGGTATGAACACCGGGGAGCTGTTTTTT
CDR3 protein: CAIPQTGGMNTGELFF
J gene: TRBJ2-2
clone size: NA
V gene: TRBV7-9
D gene: NA

CDR3 DNA: TGCGCCAGCAGCCAAGATAGGTGGACAGCCTACGAGCAGTACTTC
CDR3 protein: CASSQDRWTAYEQYF
J gene: TRBJ2-7
clone size: NA
V gene: TRBV4-1
D gene: NA

CDR3 DNA: TGTGCCATCAGCACCGTAGCGGGAGCCTCCTACGAGCAGTACTTC
CDR3 protein: CAISTVAGASYEQYF
J gene: TRBJ2-7
clone size: NA
V gene: TRBV10-3
D gene: TRBD2

CDR3 DNA: TGCAGCGTTACGGCAGCGTGGACAGGGCTTAACACTGAAGCTTTCTTT
CDR3 protein: CSVTAAWTGLNTEAFF
J gene: TRBJ1-1
clone size: once
V gene: TRBV29-1
D gene: TRBD1

CDR3 DNA: TGTGCCAGTAGTATCCGACAGGGGGTGGACACTGAAGCTTTCTTT
CDR3 protein: CASSIRQGVDTEAFF
J gene: TRBJ1-1
clone size: once
V gene: TRBV19
D gene: TRBD1

CDR3 DNA: TGTGCCAGCAGTCCGGGACAGGGATATTCTGGCTACACCTTC
CDR3 protein: CASSPGQGYSGYTF
J gene: TRBJ1-2
clone size: NA
V gene: TRBV28
D gene: TRBD1

CDR3 DNA: TGTGCCAGCCCATGGAGGACAGGGAGTTACGAGCAGTACTTC
CDR3 protein: CASPWRTGSYEQYF
J gene: TRBJ2-7
clone size: NA
V gene: TRBV25-1
D gene: TRBD1

CDR3 DNA: TGTGCCAGCAGCTTGGGACTAGCGGGAGTCTATGAGCAGTTCTTC
CDR3 protein: CASSLGLAGVYEQFF
J gene: TRBJ2-1
clone size: NA
V gene: TRBV5-4
D gene: TRBD2

CDR3 DNA: TGTGCCAGCAGCGGGGCGGGATTGACTAATGAGCAGTTCTTC
CDR3 protein: CASSGAGLTNEQFF
J gene: TRBJ2-1
clone size: once
V gene: TRBV3-1/TRBV3-2
D gene: NA

CDR3 DNA: TGCGCCAGCAGTGAAAGGAGGTCCAGGGGCCTCGACTATAGCAATCAGCCCCAGCATTTT
CDR3 protein: CASSERRSRGLDYSNQPQHF
J gene: TRBJ1-5
clone size: NA
V gene: TRBV10-2
D gene: NA

CDR3 DNA: TGTGCCAGCAGCTCCCTCTTGGCGGGAGGAACAGATACGCAGTATTTT
CDR3 protein: CASSSLLAGGTDTQYF
J gene: TRBJ2-3
clone size: NA
V gene: TRBV11-3
D gene: TRBD2

CDR3 DNA: TGCGCCAGCAGCCAAGTCTCGTATATAGCGGGAGAGGGGGAGACCCAGTACTTC
CDR3 protein: CASSQVSYIAGEGETQYF
J gene: TRBJ2-5
clone size: NA
V gene: TRBV4-3
D gene: TRBD2

CDR3 DNA: TGTGCCAGCAGTGAGGGACAGGGATTCAATGAAAAACTGTTTTTT
CDR3 protein: CASSEGQGFNEKLFF
J gene: TRBJ1-4
clone size: NA
V gene: TRBV6-1
D gene: TRBD1

CDR3 DNA: TGTGCCAGCAGCCCTACGTGGGGGGTGAATGAGCAGTTCTTC
CDR3 protein: CASSPTWGVNEQFF
J gene: TRBJ2-1
clone size: NA
V gene: TRBV7-3
D gene: NA

CDR3 DNA: TGCGCCAGCAGCTTGCAGCCGGGACAGGGGTACGGCGAGCAGTACTTC
CDR3 protein: CASSLQPGQGYGEQYF
J gene: TRBJ2-7
clone size: NA
V gene: TRBV5-1
D gene: TRBD1

CDR3 DNA: TGTGCCAGCAGTTATTACAGCGGGTACAATGAGCAGTTCTTC
CDR3 protein: CASSYYSGYNEQFF
J gene: TRBJ2-1
clone size: NA
V gene: TRBV6-2/TRBV6-3
D gene: NA

CDR3 DNA: TGTGCCAGCAGTGTCGAACCGAGGGACAGGGCGTGGGAGCAGTACTTC
CDR3 protein: CASSVEPRDRAWEQYF
J gene: TRBJ2-7
clone size: NA
V gene: TRBV6-1
D gene: TRBD1

CDR3 DNA: TGCGCCAGCAGCCCACCGGGACAGGGGCATGGGGAGCAGTACTTC
CDR3 protein: CASSPPGQGHGEQYF
J gene: TRBJ2-7
clone size: NA
V gene: TRBV5-1
D gene: TRBD1

CDR3 DNA: TGTGCCAGCAGCGGTGTAGGAAACACCATATATTTT
CDR3 protein: CASSGVGNTIYF
J gene: TRBJ1-3
clone size: NA
V gene: TRBV9
D gene: NA

CDR3 DNA: TGTGCCAGCAGCTCACAGGGGGCTGGGCACGGCTACACCTTC
CDR3 protein: CASSSQGAGHGYTF
J gene: TRBJ1-2
clone size: NA
V gene: TRBV9
D gene: TRBD1

CDR3 DNA: TGTGCCAGCATTAAGACAGGGATCGGGGAGACCCAGTACTTC
CDR3 protein: CASIKTGIGETQYF
J gene: TRBJ2-5
clone size: NA
V gene: TRBV5-5
D gene: TRBD1

CDR3 DNA: TGCAGCGTCCGCGAGTCCCTTGTTCCCAACACCTTC
CDR3 protein: CSVRESLVPNTF
J gene: TRBJ1-2
clone size: NA
V gene: TRBV29-1
D gene: NA

CDR3 DNA: TGTGCCAGCAGCCAAACCGGAATACAGGGGGAGGATGAAAAACTGTTTTTT
CDR3 protein: CASSQTGIQGEDEKLFF
J gene: TRBJ1-4
clone size: NA
V gene: TRBV4-2
D gene: TRBD1

CDR3 DNA: TGTGCCAGCAGCCAATTCCCGGCAGGGGCTCTGGATCAGCCCCAGCATTTT
CDR3 protein: CASSQFPAGALDQPQHF
J gene: TRBJ1-5
clone size: NA
V gene: TRBV16
D gene: NA

CDR3 DNA: TGTGCCAGCAGAATCGAACTAGCCAAAAACATTCAGTACTTC
CDR3 protein: CASRIELAKNIQYF
J gene: TRBJ2-4
clone size: NA
V gene: TRBV28
D gene: NA

CDR3 DNA: TGTGCCAGCAGCGCGGGACTAGCAGATAGCACAGATACGCAGTATTTT
CDR3 protein: CASSAGLADSTDTQYF
J gene: TRBJ2-3
clone size: NA
V gene: TRBV11-2
D gene: TRBD2